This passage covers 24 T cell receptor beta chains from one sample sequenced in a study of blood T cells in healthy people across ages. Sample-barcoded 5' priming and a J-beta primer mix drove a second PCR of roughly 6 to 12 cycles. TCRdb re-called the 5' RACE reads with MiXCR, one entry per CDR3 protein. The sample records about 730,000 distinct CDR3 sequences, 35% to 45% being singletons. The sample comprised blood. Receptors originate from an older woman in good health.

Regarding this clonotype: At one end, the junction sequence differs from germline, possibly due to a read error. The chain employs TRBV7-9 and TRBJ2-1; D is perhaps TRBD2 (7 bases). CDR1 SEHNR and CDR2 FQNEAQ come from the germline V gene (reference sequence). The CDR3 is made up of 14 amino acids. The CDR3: CASSLSGGANEQLF. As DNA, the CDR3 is TGTGCCAGCAGCCTTTCTGGGGGGGCAAATGAGCAGTTATTC.

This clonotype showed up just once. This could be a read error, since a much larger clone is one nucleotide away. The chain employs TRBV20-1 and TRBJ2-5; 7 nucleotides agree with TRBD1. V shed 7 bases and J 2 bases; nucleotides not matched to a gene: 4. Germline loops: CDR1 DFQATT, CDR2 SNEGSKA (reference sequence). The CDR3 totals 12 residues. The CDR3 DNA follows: TGCAGTGTTGGCAGGGGGCAAGAGACCCAGTACTTC. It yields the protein CSVGRGQETQYF.

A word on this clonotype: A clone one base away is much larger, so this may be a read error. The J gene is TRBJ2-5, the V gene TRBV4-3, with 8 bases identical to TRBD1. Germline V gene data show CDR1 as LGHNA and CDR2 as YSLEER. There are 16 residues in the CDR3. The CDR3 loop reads CAGSHTGGDTGETQYF. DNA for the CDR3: TGCGCCGGCAGCCACACAGGGGGTGATACGGGAGAGACCCAGTACTTC.

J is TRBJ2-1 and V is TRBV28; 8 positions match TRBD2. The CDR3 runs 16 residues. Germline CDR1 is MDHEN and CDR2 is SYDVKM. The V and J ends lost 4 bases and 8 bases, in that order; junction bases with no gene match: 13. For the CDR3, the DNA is TGTGCCAGCAGTTCCCCCCAGCGGGAGTCTGGCGATGAGCAGTTCTTC. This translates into CASSSPQRESGDEQFF.

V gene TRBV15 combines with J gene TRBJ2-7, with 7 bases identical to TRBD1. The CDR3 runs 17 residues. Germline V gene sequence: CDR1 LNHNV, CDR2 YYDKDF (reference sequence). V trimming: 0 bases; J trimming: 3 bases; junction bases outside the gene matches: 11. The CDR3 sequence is CATSREARQGCGYEQYF. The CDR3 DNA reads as TGTGCCACCAGCAGAGAGGCTCGACAGGGATGCGGCTACGAGCAGTACTTC.

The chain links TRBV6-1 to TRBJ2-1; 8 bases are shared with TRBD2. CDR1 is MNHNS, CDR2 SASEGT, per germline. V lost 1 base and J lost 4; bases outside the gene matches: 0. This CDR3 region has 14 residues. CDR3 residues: CASSEVAGYNEQFF. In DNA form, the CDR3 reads TGTGCCAGCAGTGAAGTAGCGGGGTACAATGAGCAGTTCTTC.

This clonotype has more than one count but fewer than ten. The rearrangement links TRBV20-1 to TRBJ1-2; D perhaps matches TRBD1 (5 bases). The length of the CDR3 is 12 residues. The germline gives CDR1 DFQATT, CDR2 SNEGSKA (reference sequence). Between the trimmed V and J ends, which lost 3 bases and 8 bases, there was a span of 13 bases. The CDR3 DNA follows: TGCAGTGCTAGGAGGGGAGTCGGAGGCTACACCTTC. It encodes CSARRGVGGYTF.

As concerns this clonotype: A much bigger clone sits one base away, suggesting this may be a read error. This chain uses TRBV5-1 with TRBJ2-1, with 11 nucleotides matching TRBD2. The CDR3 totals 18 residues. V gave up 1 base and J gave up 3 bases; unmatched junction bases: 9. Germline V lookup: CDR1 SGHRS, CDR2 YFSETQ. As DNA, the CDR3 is TGCGCCAGCAGCTTGAGGGGACTAGCGGTAGTTAACTACAATGAGCAGTTCTTC. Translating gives CASSLRGLAVVNYNEQFF.

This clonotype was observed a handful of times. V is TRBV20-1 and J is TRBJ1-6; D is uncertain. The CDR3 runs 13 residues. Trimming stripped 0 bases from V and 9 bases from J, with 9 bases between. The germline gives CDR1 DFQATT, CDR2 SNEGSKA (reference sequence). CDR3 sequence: CSARDARSSPLHF. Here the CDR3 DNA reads TGCAGTGCTAGAGATGCAAGGAGTTCACCCCTCCACTTT.

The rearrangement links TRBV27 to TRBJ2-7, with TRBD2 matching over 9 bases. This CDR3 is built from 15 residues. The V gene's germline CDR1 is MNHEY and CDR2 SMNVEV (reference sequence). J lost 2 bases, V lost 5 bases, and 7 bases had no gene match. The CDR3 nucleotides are TGTGCCAGCAGTGGGAAGCGGGAGGACCCCTACGAGCAGTACTTC. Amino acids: CASSGKREDPYEQYF.

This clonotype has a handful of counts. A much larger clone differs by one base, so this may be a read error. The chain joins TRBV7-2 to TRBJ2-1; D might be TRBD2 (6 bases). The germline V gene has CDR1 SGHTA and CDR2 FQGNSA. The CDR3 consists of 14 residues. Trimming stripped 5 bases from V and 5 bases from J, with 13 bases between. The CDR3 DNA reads TGTGCCAGCAGCGTAGATACTAGCAACAATGAGCAGTTCTTC. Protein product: CASSVDTSNNEQFF.

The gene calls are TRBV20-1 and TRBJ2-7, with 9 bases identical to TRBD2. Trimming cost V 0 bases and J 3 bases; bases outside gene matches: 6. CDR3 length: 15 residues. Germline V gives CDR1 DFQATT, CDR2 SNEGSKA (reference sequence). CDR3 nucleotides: TGCAGTGCTAGAGATCTTGCGGGAGGGGTCTACGAGCAGTACTTC. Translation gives CSARDLAGGVYEQYF.

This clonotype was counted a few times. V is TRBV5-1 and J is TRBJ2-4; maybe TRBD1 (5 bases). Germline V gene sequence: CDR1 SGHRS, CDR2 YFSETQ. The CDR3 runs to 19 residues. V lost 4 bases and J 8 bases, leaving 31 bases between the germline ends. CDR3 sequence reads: CASSPKAPRTPTMVDIQYF. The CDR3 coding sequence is TGCGCCAGCAGCCCGAAGGCCCCCCGGACACCAACAATGGTAGACATTCAGTACTTC. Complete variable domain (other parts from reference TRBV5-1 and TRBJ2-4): KAGVTQTPRYLIKTRGQQVTLSCSPISGHRSVSWYQQTPGQGLQFLFEYFSETQRNKGNFPGRFSGRQFSNSRSEMNVSTLELGDSALYLCASSPKAPRTPTMVDIQYFGAGTRLSVL.

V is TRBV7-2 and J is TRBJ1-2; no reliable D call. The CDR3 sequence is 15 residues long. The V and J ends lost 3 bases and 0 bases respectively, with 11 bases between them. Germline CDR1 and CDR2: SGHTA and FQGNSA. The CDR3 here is CASSFPDGANYGYTF. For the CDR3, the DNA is TGTGCCAGCAGCTTCCCGGACGGAGCTAACTATGGCTACACCTTC.

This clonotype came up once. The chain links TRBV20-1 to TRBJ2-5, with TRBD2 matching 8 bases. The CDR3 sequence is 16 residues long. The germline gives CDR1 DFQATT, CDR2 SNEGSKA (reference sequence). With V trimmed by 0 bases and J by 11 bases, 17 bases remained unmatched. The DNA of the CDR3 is TGCAGTGCTAGAGATGGAGCGGGGGTTCGCGACAATGAGCAGTACTTC. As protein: CSARDGAGVRDNEQYF.

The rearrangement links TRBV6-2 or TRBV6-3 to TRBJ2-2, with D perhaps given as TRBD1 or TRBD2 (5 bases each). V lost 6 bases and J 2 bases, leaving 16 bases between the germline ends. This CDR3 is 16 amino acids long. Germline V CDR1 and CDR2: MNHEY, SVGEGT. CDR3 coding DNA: TGTGCCAGCAGCATTACCGGGGCCTCAAACACCGGGGAGCTGTTTTTT. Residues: CASSITGASNTGELFF.

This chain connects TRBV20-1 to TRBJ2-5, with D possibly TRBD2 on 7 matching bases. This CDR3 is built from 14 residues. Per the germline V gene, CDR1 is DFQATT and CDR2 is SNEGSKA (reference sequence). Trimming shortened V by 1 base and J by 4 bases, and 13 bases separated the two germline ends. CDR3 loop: CSARVWGGPETQYF. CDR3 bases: TGCAGTGCTAGAGTTTGGGGGGGGCCAGAGACCCAGTACTTC.

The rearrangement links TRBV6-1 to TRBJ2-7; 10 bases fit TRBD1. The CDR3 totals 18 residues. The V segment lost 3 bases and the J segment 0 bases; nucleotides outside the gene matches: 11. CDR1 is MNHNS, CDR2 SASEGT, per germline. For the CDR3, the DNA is TGTGCCAGCAGTGACGCCGGGACAGGGGTTTCCTTCTCCTACGAGCAGTACTTC. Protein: CASSDAGTGVSFSYEQYF.

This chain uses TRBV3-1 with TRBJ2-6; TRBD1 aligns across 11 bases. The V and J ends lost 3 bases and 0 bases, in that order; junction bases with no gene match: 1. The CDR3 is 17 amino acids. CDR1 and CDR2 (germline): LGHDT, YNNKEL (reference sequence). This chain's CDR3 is CASSQGTGGSGANVLTF. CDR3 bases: TGTGCCAGCAGCCAGGGGACAGGGGGCTCTGGGGCCAACGTCCTGACTTTC.

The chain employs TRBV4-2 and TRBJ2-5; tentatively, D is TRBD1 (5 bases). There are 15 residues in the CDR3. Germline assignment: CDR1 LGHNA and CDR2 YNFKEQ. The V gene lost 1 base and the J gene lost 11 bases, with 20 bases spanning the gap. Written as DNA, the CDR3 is TGTGCCAGCAGCCAAGGCGTAGTGGGGCCGGGTGAGCAGTACTTC. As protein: CASSQGVVGPGEQYF.

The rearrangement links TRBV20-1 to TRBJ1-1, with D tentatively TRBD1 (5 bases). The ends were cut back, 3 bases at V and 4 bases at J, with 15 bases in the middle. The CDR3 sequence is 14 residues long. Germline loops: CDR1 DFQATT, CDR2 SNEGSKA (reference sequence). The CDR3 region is CSASAGGGSTEAFF. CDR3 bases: TGCAGTGCTAGTGCGGGGGGAGGGTCCACTGAAGCTTTCTTT.

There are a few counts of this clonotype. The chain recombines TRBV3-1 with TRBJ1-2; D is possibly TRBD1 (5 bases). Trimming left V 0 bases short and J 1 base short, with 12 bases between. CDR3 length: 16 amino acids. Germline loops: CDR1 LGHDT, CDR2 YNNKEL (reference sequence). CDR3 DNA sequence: TGTGCCAGCAGCCAAGAATTGACAGCCCTTAACTATGGCTACACCTTC. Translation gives CASSQELTALNYGYTF.

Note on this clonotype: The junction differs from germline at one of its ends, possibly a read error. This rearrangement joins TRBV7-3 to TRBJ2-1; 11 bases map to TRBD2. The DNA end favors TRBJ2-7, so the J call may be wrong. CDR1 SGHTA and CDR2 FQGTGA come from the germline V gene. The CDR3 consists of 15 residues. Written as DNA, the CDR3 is TGTGCCATCAGCTCCCTAGCGGGGGGTGACAATGAGCAGTACTTC. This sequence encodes CAISSLAGGDNEQYF.

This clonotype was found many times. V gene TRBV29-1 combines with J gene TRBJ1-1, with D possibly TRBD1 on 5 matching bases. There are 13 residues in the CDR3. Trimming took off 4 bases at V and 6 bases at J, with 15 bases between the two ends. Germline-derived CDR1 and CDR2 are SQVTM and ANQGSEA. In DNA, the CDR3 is TGCAGCGTTGGAACGGGGGATGGAGCTGAAGCTTTCTTT. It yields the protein CSVGTGDGAEAFF.